The rows below give T cell receptor beta chains drawn from one sample of a study of blood T cell repertoires in COVID-19. Data came from immunoSEQ multiplex PCR; TCRdb stores just in-frame clones and leaves some out. The sample has about 230,000 clones, less than 85% seen once. Sequenced material: peripheral blood. These receptors were collected from a woman between 65 and 79 years old with active or convalescent COVID-19. CDR3s include the opening cysteine and the closing phenylalanine or tryptophan. The D gene is left open where the match is weak.

TRBJ1-2 . TRBV7-2 CASSLNRDRGYTF
TRBJ2-7 . TRBV6-6 CASSYGDRVDEQYF
TRBJ1-2 . TRBV19 CASSTQAGGDGYTF
TRBJ2-6 TRBD2 TRBV2 CASRGGYGANVLTF
TRBJ2-5 TRBD2 TRBV30 CAWSAGLAGEETQYF
TRBJ2-1 . TRBV18 CASSPPGKGASSYNEQFF
TRBJ1-2 . TRBV29-1 CSETDGYTF
TRBJ1-1 . TRBV7-3 CASSLGGANTEAFF
TRBJ2-1 . TRBV7-9 CASSGRGSSYNEQFF
TRBJ2-5 . TRBV7-3 CASSDGSGTQYF
TRBJ1-1 . TRBV7-3 CASSLFGGQNTEAFF
TRBJ1-3 TRBD1 TRBV6-5 CARAPTGGGNTIYF
TRBJ2-5 . TRBV5-1 CASSLMGQVRETQYF
TRBJ1-1 TRBD1 TRBV7-9 CASSLTWTGNTEAFF
TRBJ1-1 TRBD1 TRBV9 CASSTPTGGLNTEAFF
TRBJ1-1 . TRBV28 CASTKSRAGNTEAFF
TRBJ2-5 . TRBV12-3/TRBV12-4 CASSLAETQYF
TRBJ2-1 TRBD2 TRBV4-1 CASSQSSGLAGGNEQFF
TRBJ2-3 TRBD2 TRBV12-5 CASGLTYTSGGPDTQYF
TRBJ1-2 . TRBV2 CASSEARPTAHYGYTF
TRBJ2-2 TRBD2 TRBV3-1/TRBV3-2 CASSQDPGLGVGELFF
TRBJ2-7 . TRBV7-9 CASSPFQNSYEQYF
TRBJ2-7 . TRBV21-1 CASSKALAGRFYEQYF
TRBJ2-2 TRBD1 TRBV15 CATRRTGSTGELFF
TRBJ1-4 . TRBV7-9 CASSLTVTNEKLFF
TRBJ1-6 . TRBV7-2 CASSFVGGSYNSPLHF
TRBJ1-3 . TRBV3-1/TRBV3-2 CASSQAGSSGNTIYF
TRBJ2-1 TRBD2 TRBV7-9 CASSPRLAGGPVVVEQFF
TRBJ1-2 TRBD1 TRBV18 CASSERTGGGYGYTF
TRBJ2-7 . TRBV5-1 CASSLLGQEGGYF
TRBJ1-1 . TRBV5-6 CASSLNWRGDTEAFF
TRBJ2-7 . TRBV5-6 CASSLDRGGEQYF
TRBJ1-2 . TRBV7-2 CASSNRDSQSGYTF
TRBJ2-5 TRBD2 TRBV30 CAWRTSGGVWTQYF
TRBJ2-1 TRBD1 TRBV2 CASREIRGRVNNEQFF
TRBJ1-1 . TRBV3-1/TRBV3-2 CASSPIAVRDNTEAFF
TRBJ2-1 . TRBV9 CASSVTVVGEQFF
TRBJ2-7 TRBD1 TRBV10-3 CAISGDSFIFEQYF
TRBJ2-3 TRBD2 TRBV12-3/TRBV12-4 CASSLSGSASQYF
TRBJ1-6 . TRBV28 CASSEAKSPLHF
TRBJ2-7 TRBD2 TRBV19 CASSMAGVYEQYF
TRBJ1-4 TRBD1 TRBV7-9 CASSLSVDRVGEKLFF
TRBJ1-1 . TRBV18 CASSQGRGGEAFF
TRBJ1-1 . TRBV10-3 CAISGPARGAAFF
TRBJ2-7 TRBD1 TRBV28 CASSLEGARGTYEQYF
TRBJ2-1 . TRBV5-1 CASSLESGYNEQFF
TRBJ2-3 TRBD1 TRBV7-9 CASSLNGGQGLVDTQYF
TRBJ1-5 . TRBV20-1 CSAGQPQHF
TRBJ2-3 . TRBV24-1 CATSDYGGTSTDTQYF